The subject of this entry is one TCR beta chain. Its specificity is not known. This record belongs to a study of T cells in Graves' hyperthyroidism and ophthalmopathy. Regarding the study as a whole: A model using 13 V-J features told ophthalmopathy apart from stable hyperthyroidism. Expanded thyroid clonotypes (above 0.001) were mostly also found in blood. With a median lead of roughly 6.8 months before onset, the model predicted ophthalmopathy.

Regions amplified from RNA transcripts were the TCR beta CDR3 regions. HTBI primers were employed in a first-round RT-PCR of the TCR CDR3. TCRdb processed the multiplex PCR reads anew with MiXCR; each CDR3 protein has one entry. Here the sample spans 600,000 to 800,000 distinct CDR3 sequences, over 35% being singletons. This clonotype was obtained from a woman aged 40 to 50 with Graves' hyperthyroidism. The sequencing sample was made of blood.

Here the CDR3 reads CASSPGLVSVETQYF. Here the CDR3 DNA reads TGTGCCAGCAGCCCAGGACTAGTGTCGGTAGAGACCCAGTACTTC. The rearrangement joins TRBV7-9 to TRBJ2-5; 7 positions match TRBD2. Unmatched junction bases numbered 10, after V lost 5 bases and J lost 4 bases. The CDR3 spans 15 residues. Per the germline V gene, CDR1 is SEHNR and CDR2 is FQNEAQ (reference sequence).